Below, 10 T cell receptor beta chains from the same sample are listed, as sequenced in a study of tumor-infiltrating lymphocytes in primary liver carcinoma (dated by TCRdb to 2016 to 2017). RNA from unsorted whole blood was extracted with TRIzol reagent, and germline DNA was obtained with the DNeasy Blood & Tissue kit. The sequencer listed for this sample is Illumina HiSeq 2500. TCRbeta-specific cDNA was reverse-transcribed from roughly 500 ng total RNA using a constant-region primer and ProtoScript II reverse transcriptase. Three nested multiplex PCR rounds, following a slightly modified ARM-PCR procedure, were used to build the TCRbeta libraries. Multiplex TRBV1-TRBV30 forward primers and a Cbeta reverse primer were used in the first two PCR rounds, each of which was run for around 9 cycles. TCRdb applied fastp at Q25 and MiXCR to the public reads, then kept only in-frame beta chains. Each entry is one CDR3 protein sequence, shown with its most common DNA and genes. Within this sample are 300,000 to 400,000 distinct CDR3 sequences, with around three fifths of them counted one time only. The biggest ten clones account for 9% of the sample.

Sample: peripheral blood. All receptors derive from a man aged 40-49 years with primary liver carcinoma and hepatitis B virus infection.

This clonotype was recorded a few times. This chain connects TRBV12-3 or TRBV12-4 to TRBJ2-3; 7 bases are a match to TRBD1. The J segment lost 3 bases and the V segment lost 0 bases, leaving 3 bases of the junction unmatched. The CDR3 has 15 amino acids. Here the CDR3 reads CASSLALRGTDTQYF. In nucleotides, the CDR3 is TGTGCCAGCAGTTTAGCGCTCAGGGGGACAGATACGCAGTATTTT.

Comments on this clonotype: In this CDR3 the conserved last residue, phenylalanine or tryptophan, is missing, so a read error is likely. The J gene is TRBJ2-1, the V gene TRBV25-1; 12 bases are shared with TRBD2. Germline loops: CDR1 MGHDK, CDR2 SYGVNS. V dropped 4 bases and J dropped 8; count of bases not matched to a gene: 3. This CDR3 has 14 amino acids. The CDR3 nucleotides are TGTGCCAGCAGTGGCCTAGCGGGAGGGGATGAGCAGTTCATC. It specifies CASSGLAGGDEQFI.

The chain is built from TRBV12-3 or TRBV12-4 and TRBJ2-1; 10 nucleotides match TRBD2. V dropped 6 bases and J dropped 8; count of bases not matched to a gene: 13. The CDR3 is 16 amino acids. CDR3 sequence reads: CASRGQREGLGDEQFF. CDR3 nucleotide sequence: TGTGCCAGCAGAGGACAGCGGGAGGGCCTTGGGGATGAGCAGTTCTTC.

This clonotype was counted ten times or more. This chain connects TRBV6-2 or TRBV6-3 to TRBJ1-5, with D tentatively TRBD1 (5 bases). Trimming pared 4 bases from V and 4 bases from J, leaving 8 bases between. The CDR3 runs 13 residues. Per the germline V gene, CDR1 is MNHEY and CDR2 is SVGEGT. CDR3 region: CASSWDGNQPQHF. The CDR3 DNA reads as TGTGCCAGCAGTTGGGACGGAAATCAGCCCCAGCATTTT.

In the case of this clonotype: A much larger clonotype is one base distant, so this may be a read error. This chain links TRBV29-1 with TRBJ1-2; D gene uncertain. The CDR3 totals 14 residues. Germline V gene sequence: CDR1 SQVTM, CDR2 ANQGSEA. For the CDR3, the DNA is TGCCTCGTTGATAGTGAGGACCTTAGGAATGACTACACCTTC. Residues: CLVDSEDLRNDYTF.

Concerning this clonotype: Since a much larger clone is just one base distant, this may be a read error. This chain links TRBV6-5 with TRBJ2-6; the D is unclear. The germline CDR1 and CDR2 sequences are MNHEY and SVGAGI. The CDR3 has 16 residues. For the CDR3, the DNA is TGTGCCAGCAGTTACGGCGGCCTGACTGGGGTCAACGTCCTGACTTTC. Translating gives CASSYGGLTGVNVLTF.

The chain combines TRBV7-9 with TRBJ2-3; TRBD2 aligns across 9 bases. CDR3 length equals 16 residues. Germline-derived CDR1 and CDR2 are SEHNR and FQNEAQ (reference sequence). Germline trimming cut 5 bases from V and 2 bases from J; bases unmatched to any gene: 8. CDR3: CASSPRLAESTDTQYF. As DNA, the CDR3 is TGTGCCAGCAGCCCGCGACTAGCGGAATCCACAGATACGCAGTATTTT.

Turning to this clonotype: A read error may be the cause here, since a much bigger clone is one base away. The genes are TRBV10-3 and TRBJ1-5, with 11 bases lining up with TRBD1. This CDR3 contains 13 residues. Germline-derived CDR1 and CDR2 are ENHRY and SYGVKD. CDR3: CATLGQGDQHQHF. In DNA, the CDR3 is TGTGCCACCCTGGGACAGGGGGATCAGCACCAGCATTTT.

The chain has TRBV28 and TRBJ2-7; D might be TRBD1 (6 bases). V dropped 5 bases and J dropped 6 bases, with 23 bases sitting between them. Germline V lookup: CDR1 MDHEN, CDR2 SYDVKM. There are 16 residues in the CDR3. The CDR3 is CASSRNTGHPVAEQYF. CDR3 nucleotide sequence: TGTGCCAGCAGTCGCAATACAGGGCATCCTGTGGCCGAGCAGTACTTC.

The chain carries TRBV11-2 and TRBJ1-2; 10 bases agree with TRBD1. Germline-derived CDR1 and CDR2 are SGHAT and FQNNGV. J lost 7 bases, V lost 7 bases, and 12 bases had no gene match. The CDR3 has 15 amino acids. This CDR3 reads CASTPRWGQGFGYTF. CDR3 nucleotides: TGTGCCAGCACCCCAAGGTGGGGACAGGGGTTTGGCTACACCTTC.